These 29 T cell receptor beta chains came from one sample sequenced in a study of T cell responses to AZD1222 COVID-19 vaccine. Generated by immunoSEQ multiplex PCR, the TCRdb table keeps only in-frame clones and is missing some. Of 140,000 or so clones listed, about 90% were seen once; the top ten hold under 2%. The sequences come from peripheral blood, collected on day 0 of AZD1222 vaccination. The receptors were sampled from an adult in good health.

The gene calls are TRBV6-9 and TRBJ1-5, with TRBD1 matching over 12 bases. After removal of 7 bases from V and 6 bases from J, the junction contained 10 bases not matched to a gene. The CDR3 is 16 residues long. Looked up from germline, CDR1 is MNHGY and CDR2 is SVAAGI. Here the CDR3 DNA reads TGTGCCAGCACTCGCTCCGGGACAGGGGGCCTTCAGCCCCAGCATTTT. This codes for CASTRSGTGGLQPQHF.

The V call is TRBV3-1 (or the pseudogene TRBV3-2), the J call TRBJ1-5; D not certain. The CDR3 sequence is 14 residues long. The germline CDR1 and CDR2 sequences are LGHDT and YNNKEL (reference sequence). The ends were cut back, 4 bases at V and 3 bases at J, with 10 bases in the middle. CDR3 sequence: CASSPTYLNQPQHF. The DNA of the CDR3 is TGTGCCAGCAGCCCGACATACCTCAATCAGCCCCAGCATTTT.

V usage is TRBV4-3 and J usage is TRBJ2-2, with D hard to call. The CDR3 runs to 14 residues. Germline V gives CDR1 LGHNA, CDR2 YSLEER. Trimming pared 0 bases from V and 7 bases from J, leaving 9 bases between. CDR3 region: CASSQELGGGELFF. The CDR3 DNA is TGCGCCAGCAGCCAAGAGCTGGGTGGCGGGGAGCTGTTTTTT.

For this clone: At the DNA level, this CDR3 is encoded by other sequences in the same sample as well. The chain couples TRBV27 to TRBJ1-2; 8 bases are a match to TRBD1. Germline CDR1 is MNHEY and CDR2 is SMNVEV (reference sequence). CDR3 length equals 13 residues. J was trimmed by 4 bases and V by 2 bases; bases with no gene match: 0. The CDR3 protein is CASSLTGGYGYTF. The CDR3 DNA is TGTGCCAGCAGTTTAACAGGGGGCTATGGCTACACCTTC.

The genes are TRBV7-6 and TRBJ2-2; 10 bases are shared with TRBD1. The CDR3 sequence is 16 residues long. With V trimmed by 1 base and J by 7 bases, 6 bases remained unmatched. The germline V gene encodes CDR1 SGHVS and CDR2 FNYEAQ. In nucleotides, the CDR3 is TGTGCCAGCAGCTTAGGACTTGGACAGGGGGACGGGGAGCTGTTTTTT. Its translation: CASSLGLGQGDGELFF.

The sample holds one count of this clone. The chain has TRBV5-1 and TRBJ1-1, with 9 bases identical to TRBD1. The germline V gene encodes CDR1 SGHRS and CDR2 YFSETQ. V trimming: 3 bases; J trimming: 1 base; junction bases outside the gene matches: 10. The length of the CDR3 is 17 residues. CDR3 protein: CASSYGNTGQGNTEAFF. CDR3 bases: TGCGCCAGCAGCTACGGTAATACGGGACAGGGGAACACTGAAGCTTTCTTT.

V usage is TRBV5-1 and J usage is TRBJ1-4; possibly TRBD1 for D (5 bases). V shed 0 bases and J shed 10 bases, with 10 bases lying between them. The CDR3 covers 13 residues. Germline lookup yields CDR1 SGHRS and CDR2 YFSETQ. CDR3 protein: CASSLGGFGKLFF. The CDR3 bases are TGCGCCAGCAGCTTGGGGGGGTTTGGAAAACTGTTTTTT.

V usage is TRBV14 and J usage is TRBJ1-1; possible D gene TRBD1, 6 bases. This CDR3 is built from 16 residues. V was clipped by 6 bases and J by 0 bases, with 17 bases between them. Germline CDR1 SGHDN, CDR2 FVKESK. CDR3 loop: CASSHLGAGLNTEAFF. CDR3 sequence (DNA): TGTGCCAGCAGTCATCTGGGGGCAGGGTTGAACACTGAAGCTTTCTTT. Supplemented by reference TRBV14 and TRBJ1-1, the full variable domain reads EAGVTQFPSHSVIEKGQTVTLRCDPISGHDNLYWYRRVMGKEIKFLLHFVKESKQDESGMPNNRFLAERTGGTYSTLKVQPAELEDSGVYFCASSHLGAGLNTEAFFGQGTRLTVV.

The chain is built from TRBV7-9 and TRBJ1-2; no reliable D call. Trimming took off 2 bases at V and 4 bases at J, with 8 bases between the two ends. This CDR3 region has 13 residues. The germline V gene encodes CDR1 SEHNR and CDR2 FQNEAQ (reference sequence). CDR3 residues: CASSLIGIYGYTF. CDR3 sequence (DNA): TGTGCCAGCAGCTTAATAGGGATCTATGGCTACACCTTC.

The chain combines TRBV7-2 with TRBJ2-7; no clear D. With 1 base removed from V and 0 bases from J, the gap between germline ends came to 10 bases. This CDR3 comprises 15 residues. Germline CDR1 is SGHTA and CDR2 is FQGNSA. CDR3 sequence: CASSLDSFPSYEQYF. Written as DNA, the CDR3 is TGTGCCAGCAGCTTAGATTCATTTCCCTCCTACGAGCAGTACTTC.

The V call is TRBV7-9, the J call TRBJ1-4; TRBD1 is a possible D gene (6 bases). V was clipped by 2 bases and J by 4 bases, with 14 bases between them. The CDR3 consists of 16 residues. CDR1 and CDR2 (germline): SEHNR, FQNEAQ (reference sequence). CDR3 in DNA: TGTGCCAGCAGCTTAAGGGCGGGGGCAGATAATGAAAAACTGTTTTTT. This gives the protein CASSLRAGADNEKLFF. Variable domain in full (rest from reference TRBV7-9 and TRBJ1-4): DTGVSQNPRHKITKRGQNVTFRCDPISEHNRLYWYRQTLGQGPEFLTYFQNEAQLEKSRLLSDRFSAERPKGSFSTLEIQRTEQGDSAMYLCASSLRAGADNEKLFFGSGTQLSVL.

This clone turned up a few times. This chain uses TRBV5-1 with TRBJ1-1; D is undetermined. The CDR3 is 14 amino acids. Germline CDR1 is SGHRS and CDR2 is YFSETQ. V was clipped by 3 bases and J by 2 bases, with 11 bases between them. In DNA, the CDR3 is TGCGCCAGCAGCTCCGTTACAGCTAACACTGAAGCTTTCTTT. This gives the protein CASSSVTANTEAFF.

The chain uses TRBV19 and TRBJ2-7; 10 bases match TRBD1. The V segment lost 5 bases and the J segment 3 bases; nucleotides outside the gene matches: 7. Germline V CDR1 and CDR2: LNHDA, SQIVND (reference sequence). This CDR3 comprises 15 residues. CDR3 DNA: TGTGCCAGTAGTGGATCCGGGACAGGGGTCTACGAGCAGTACTTC. Protein sequence: CASSGSGTGVYEQYF.

The chain carries TRBV18 and TRBJ1-1; perhaps TRBD1 as D (5 bases). Germline V gene lookup returns CDR1 KGHSH and CDR2 LQKENI. Deletions cut 3 bases from V and 7 bases from J, with 9 bases between. This CDR3 contains 12 residues. The CDR3 coding sequence is TGTGCCAGCTCACCCTCGGGGGGTGAAGCTTTCTTT. Translation gives CASSPSGGEAFF. Full variable domain (rest looked up from reference TRBV18 and TRBJ1-1): NAGVMQNPRHLVRRRGQEARLRCSPMKGHSHVYWYRQLPEEGLKFMVYLQKENIIDESGMPKERFSAEFPKEGPSILRIQQVVRGDSAAYFCASSPSGGEAFFGQGTRLTVV.

V is TRBV19 and J is TRBJ2-1; 9 nucleotides align to TRBD2. CDR1 is LNHDA and CDR2 is SQIVND in the germline V gene (reference sequence). The CDR3 sequence is 15 residues long. V gave up 3 bases and J gave up 13 bases; unmatched junction bases: 13. CDR3 sequence (DNA): TGTGCCAGTAGTATCCACCAAACCGGACTAGCGAAACAGTTCTTC. This sequence encodes CASSIHQTGLAKQFF.

The chain couples TRBV18 to TRBJ1-1, with TRBD1 matching 10 bases. Looked up from germline, CDR1 is KGHSH and CDR2 is LQKENI. The CDR3 sequence is 19 residues long. V shed 2 bases and J 0 bases; nucleotides not matched to a gene: 12. The chain's CDR3 is CASSPLVRVGTGVNTEAFF. In nucleotides, the CDR3 is TGTGCCAGCTCACCATTAGTTCGAGTCGGGACAGGGGTGAACACTGAAGCTTTCTTT.

J is TRBJ1-5 and V is TRBV6-5; the D gene is possibly TRBD1 (5 bases). The CDR3 has 13 amino acids. CDR1 and CDR2 from the germline V gene are MNHEY and SVGAGI. V lost 2 bases, J lost 9 bases, and 11 bases lay in between. The chain's CDR3 is CASSYGQGGPQHF. The CDR3 DNA is TGTGCCAGCAGTTACGGGCAGGGTGGGCCCCAGCATTTT.

This chain uses TRBV4-3 with TRBJ2-3, with TRBD2 as a possible D gene (6 bases). CDR3 size: 15 residues. Germline V gives CDR1 LGHNA, CDR2 YSLEER. V dropped 0 bases and J dropped 7 bases, with 14 bases sitting between them. The CDR3 spells CASSQDRGTAYTQYF. CDR3 coding DNA: TGCGCCAGCAGCCAAGATCGCGGGACCGCCTATACGCAGTATTTT.

The V and J genes are TRBV15 and TRBJ2-7; TRBD2 matches at 7 bases. The CDR3 spans 16 residues. Germline values: CDR1 LNHNV, CDR2 YYDKDF (reference sequence). V lost 1 base, J lost 2 bases, and 8 bases stayed unmatched. The CDR3 reads CATSRVGAGDPYEQYF. The CDR3 DNA reads as TGTGCCACCAGCAGAGTAGGGGCGGGGGACCCCTACGAGCAGTACTTC.

The chain employs TRBV11-2 and TRBJ2-1; D remains unclear. V was clipped by 1 base and J by 8 bases, with 9 bases between them. This CDR3 comprises 13 residues. From germline, CDR1 is SGHAT and CDR2 FQNNGV. Here the CDR3 reads CASSLVSWDEQFF. The CDR3 DNA sequence: TGTGCCAGCAGCTTAGTTTCATGGGATGAGCAGTTCTTC.

V usage is TRBV9 and J usage is TRBJ2-3; perhaps TRBD2 as D (5 bases). The CDR3 covers 13 residues. Germline V gives CDR1 SGDLS, CDR2 YYNGEE. Trimming left V 2 bases short and J 9 bases short, with 13 bases between. This CDR3 reads CASSVSGSGTQYF. CDR3 DNA sequence: TGTGCCAGCAGCGTGAGCGGAAGTGGGACGCAGTATTTT.

This rearrangement joins TRBV5-1 to TRBJ2-1, with 12 nucleotides matching TRBD2. The germline V gene encodes CDR1 SGHRS and CDR2 YFSETQ. The CDR3 runs to 17 residues. J gave up 6 bases and V 4 bases, and 11 bases lay outside the gene matches. The CDR3 nucleotides are TGCGCCAGCAGCCCCATTGCTAGCGGGGGGGCTGGCAATGAGCAGTTCTTC. Protein: CASSPIASGGAGNEQFF.

The chain's CDR3 is CASIELGGPSPDEAFF. The CDR3 region has the DNA TGTGCCAGCATAGAGTTGGGGGGCCCCTCACCGGATGAAGCTTTCTTT. J is TRBJ1-1 and V is TRBV2, with D maybe TRBD1 (6 bases). The V end was cut by 7 bases, the J end by 7 bases, with 25 bases between. The CDR3 contains 16 residues. The germline V gene has CDR1 SNHLY and CDR2 FYNNEI. Together with reference TRBV2 and TRBJ1-1, the CDR3 gives the full variable domain: EPEVTQTPSHQVTQMGQEVILRCVPISNHLYFYWYRQILGQKVEFLVSFYNNEISEKSEIFDDQFSVERPDGSNFTLKIRSTKLEDSAMYFCASIELGGPSPDEAFFGQGTRLTVV.

In its sample, this clone was seen a few times. The rearrangement uses TRBV25-1 and TRBJ2-1; D perhaps matches TRBD1 (6 bases). The length of the CDR3 is 15 residues. Trimming removed 2 bases at V and 2 bases at J, with 10 bases between. Germline values: CDR1 MGHDK, CDR2 SYGVNS. In nucleotides, the CDR3 is TGTGCCAGCAGTGAACGGTCAGGGGCCTACAATGAGCAGTTCTTC. Amino acid sequence: CASSERSGAYNEQFF. Looking up the rest from reference TRBV25-1 and TRBJ2-1 gives the full variable domain: EADIYQTPRYLVIGTGKKITLECSQTMGHDKMYWYQQDPGMELHLIHYSYGVNSTEKGDLSSESTVSRIRTEHFPLTLESARPSHTSQYLCASSERSGAYNEQFFGPGTRLTVL.

V gene TRBV2 combines with J gene TRBJ2-7; D remains unclear. This CDR3 spans 12 amino acids. V dropped 2 bases and J dropped 2 bases, with 4 bases sitting between them. Germline CDR1 reads SNHLY; CDR2 reads FYNNEI. The DNA for the CDR3 is TGTGCCAGCAGTGAAACGACCTACGAGCAGTACTTC. Protein product: CASSETTYEQYF.

This CDR3 is CASSEWVARGYGYTF. Here the CDR3 DNA reads TGTGCCAGCAGTGAATGGGTAGCCAGGGGCTATGGCTACACCTTC. V is TRBV6-1 and J is TRBJ1-2; weak D call: TRBD1 (6 bases). V lost 2 bases and J lost 4, with 14 bases in between. Germline V lookup: CDR1 MNHNS, CDR2 SASEGT. This CDR3 has 15 residues.

This clone was seen only once. The rearrangement joins TRBV7-6 to TRBJ2-3, with 8 bases identical to TRBD2. V lost 4 bases to trimming and J lost 3 bases; unmatched junction nucleotides: 6. CDR1 is SGHVS and CDR2 is FNYEAQ in the germline V gene. This CDR3 has 15 residues. The CDR3 reads CASSSSGGTTDTQYF. CDR3 in DNA: TGTGCCAGCAGCTCAAGCGGGGGAACGACAGATACGCAGTATTTT.

The genes are TRBV6-4 and TRBJ1-2, with 9 bases lining up with TRBD1. Germline values: CDR1 MRHNA, CDR2 SNTAGT. Losses at the gene ends were 6 bases for V and 4 bases for J; bases not matched to a gene: 9. The CDR3 covers 15 residues. The CDR3 coding sequence is TGTGCCAGCAGCCGGGACAGGGTGGGGAGCTATGGCTACACCTTC. It translates to CASSRDRVGSYGYTF.

The chain is built from TRBV3-1 (or the pseudogene TRBV3-2) and TRBJ1-2; tentative D call: TRBD1 (5 bases). The CDR3 runs to 14 residues. Looked up from germline, CDR1 is LGHDT and CDR2 is YNNKEL (reference sequence). Trimming removed 3 bases at V and 3 bases at J, with 11 bases between. The CDR3 DNA reads TGTGCCAGCAGCCATCGGGGGATCCACTATGGCTACACCTTC. This gives the protein CASSHRGIHYGYTF.